Presented here are 27 T cell receptor beta chains from one specimen sequenced in a study of blood T cell repertoires in COVID-19. The repertoire was sequenced with immunoSEQ multiplex PCR; TCRdb's copy has only in-frame clones and lacks some. The sample records tens of thousands of clones, approximately 81% being singletons. The sequencing sample was made of peripheral blood. These TCRs come from an elderly man with acute or convalescent COVID-19.

This chain joins TRBV3-1 (or the pseudogene TRBV3-2) and TRBJ1-2; a possible D gene is TRBD1 (5 bases). Per the germline V gene, CDR1 is LGHDT and CDR2 is YNNKEL (reference sequence). CDR3 length: 17 amino acids. Trimming removed 5 bases at V and 2 bases at J, with 21 bases between. CDR3 amino acids: CASSARLGRGKNYGYTF. CDR3 in DNA: TGTGCCAGCAGCGCCCGTTTGGGGAGGGGTAAGAACTATGGCTACACCTTC.

The chain recombines TRBV19 with TRBJ2-4; TRBD1 matches 7 bases. The germline gives CDR1 LNHDA, CDR2 SQIVND (reference sequence). The CDR3 extends over 16 amino acids. J gave up 3 bases and V 3 bases, and 8 bases lay outside the gene matches. CDR3 bases: TGTGCCAGTAGTATCCCGGACAGGTTGGTCAAAAACATTCAGTACTTC. Amino acids: CASSIPDRLVKNIQYF. Full variable domain (outside the CDR3, taken from reference TRBV19 and TRBJ2-4): DGGITQSPKYLFRKEGQNVTLSCEQNLNHDAMYWYRQDPGQGLRLIYYSQIVNDFQKGDIAEGYSVSREKKESFPLTVTSAQKNPTAFYLCASSIPDRLVKNIQYFGAGTRLSVL.

Points on this clone: An end of the junction does not agree with germline; a read error may underlie this. The chain combines TRBV19 with TRBJ1-4, with 12 bases matching TRBD1. The CDR3 has 16 amino acids. Per the germline V gene, CDR1 is LNHDA and CDR2 is SQIVND (reference sequence). CDR3 in DNA: TGTGCCAGTAGTATAGATCGAGGGGACAGGGGGCAAGGCTCGGTTTTT. Its protein product is CASSIDRGDRGQGSVF.

This chain uses TRBV6-5 with TRBJ2-2, with TRBD2 matching 7 bases. Germline assignment: CDR1 MNHEY and CDR2 SVGAGI. This CDR3 has 16 amino acids. The V segment lost 2 bases and the J segment 1 base; nucleotides outside the gene matches: 4. The CDR3 DNA sequence: TGTGCCAGCAGTTACCCGGGCGGGGGGAACACCGGGGAGCTGTTTTTT. Protein product: CASSYPGGGNTGELFF.

The chain is built from TRBV5-1 and TRBJ2-7; 9 nucleotides match TRBD1. The CDR3 totals 17 residues. The germline V gene encodes CDR1 SGHRS and CDR2 YFSETQ. After removal of 1 base from V and 2 bases from J, the junction contained 10 bases not matched to a gene. The DNA of the CDR3 is TGCGCCAGCAGCTTGAAAGGGGGGACAGGGTTCACCTACGAGCAGTACTTC. Amino acids: CASSLKGGTGFTYEQYF.

The chain links TRBV28 to TRBJ1-1; D remains ambiguous. The V gene's germline CDR1 is MDHEN and CDR2 SYDVKM. The V and J ends lost 5 bases and 5 bases respectively, with 12 bases between them. CDR3 size: 13 residues. The CDR3 region is CASSELVRTEAFF. DNA of the CDR3: TGTGCCAGCAGTGAGCTGGTACGGACTGAAGCTTTCTTT. Variable domain in full (rest from reference TRBV28 and TRBJ1-1): DVKVTQSSRYLVKRTGEKVFLECVQDMDHENMFWYRQDPGLGLRLIYFSYDVKMKEKGDIPEGYSVSREKKERFSLILESASTNQTSMYLCASSELVRTEAFFGQGTRLTVV.

This chain connects TRBV18 to TRBJ2-6; D may be TRBD1 (6 bases). The CDR3 spans 18 residues. V lost 3 bases, J lost 0 bases, and 15 bases lay in between. Germline V gene data show CDR1 as KGHSH and CDR2 as LQKENI. CDR3 bases: TGTGCCAGCTCACCTGGGACACCCGGTAGCTCTGGGGCCAACGTCCTGACTTTC. Translating it yields CASSPGTPGSSGANVLTF.

The rearrangement links TRBV15 to TRBJ1-5, with 12 bases fitting TRBD1. In germline, CDR1 is LNHNV, CDR2 YYDKDF (reference sequence). The V segment lost 0 bases and the J segment 4 bases; nucleotides outside the gene matches: 7. This CDR3 has 18 residues. This CDR3 is CATSRERRGQGANQPQHF. CDR3 in DNA: TGTGCCACCAGCAGAGAGAGGCGGGGACAGGGGGCAAATCAGCCCCAGCATTTT.

This clone was counted only a few times. This sequence joins TRBV6-5 and TRBJ2-2, with D tentatively TRBD1 (6 bases). V lost 10 bases and J lost 1, with 13 bases in between. Looked up from germline, CDR1 is MNHEY and CDR2 is SVGAGI. This CDR3 is built from 14 residues. CDR3: CAIMTTGNTGELFF. The CDR3 DNA sequence: TGTGCCATCATGACGACAGGGAACACCGGGGAGCTGTTTTTT.

V usage is TRBV6-2 or TRBV6-3 and J usage is TRBJ2-1, with 7 bases fitting TRBD2. J was trimmed by 5 bases and V by 0 bases; bases with no gene match: 4. The CDR3 contains 15 residues. Germline CDR1 and CDR2: MNHEY and SVGEGT. CDR3: CASSYSRLADNEQFF. Here the CDR3 DNA reads TGTGCCAGCAGTTACTCGCGACTAGCCGACAATGAGCAGTTCTTC.

This clone was detected once. V is TRBV4-2 and J is TRBJ2-7; D perhaps matches TRBD2 (6 bases). Germline CDR1 and CDR2: LGHNA and YNFKEQ. The CDR3 covers 15 residues. The V and J ends lost 0 bases and 6 bases respectively, with 15 bases between them. The CDR3 is CASSQDGAGLGEQYF. The CDR3 region has the DNA TGTGCCAGCAGCCAAGATGGGGCGGGATTGGGCGAGCAGTACTTC.

In its sample, this clone was seen a few times. This sequence joins TRBV19 and TRBJ2-6; 7 bases agree with TRBD2. Germline trimming cut 4 bases from V and 3 bases from J; bases unmatched to any gene: 15. The length of the CDR3 is 19 residues. CDR1 and CDR2 from the germline V gene are LNHDA and SQIVND (reference sequence). CDR3 DNA: TGTGCCAGTAGTAGGACTACTAGCGTTGGTGTCGGTGGGGCCAACGTCCTGACTTTC. This encodes CASSRTTSVGVGGANVLTF.

The gene calls are TRBV7-2 and TRBJ2-2; weak D call: TRBD2 (5 bases). CDR3 length: 16 amino acids. Between the trimmed V and J ends, which lost 0 bases and 0 bases, there was a span of 8 bases. Germline CDR1 reads SGHTA; CDR2 reads FQGNSA. Here the CDR3 DNA reads TGTGCCAGCAGCTTAGCGGGAGTCTCGAACACCGGGGAGCTGTTTTTT. It translates to CASSLAGVSNTGELFF.

The chain employs TRBV12-5 and TRBJ1-3; tentative D call: TRBD1 (6 bases). There are 16 residues in the CDR3. V was trimmed by 5 bases and J by 0 bases, leaving 14 bases between them. Germline-derived CDR1 and CDR2 are LGHNT and FRNRAP. The CDR3 DNA sequence: TGTGCTAGTGGTCTAAGACAGGCAAGCTCTGGAAACACCATATATTTT. Translating it yields CASGLRQASSGNTIYF.

This rearrangement joins TRBV5-4 to TRBJ1-2; TRBD1 aligns across 11 bases. The ends lost 5 bases at V and 6 bases at J; junction bases unmatched: 24. Germline CDR1 SGHNT, CDR2 YYREEE (reference sequence). The CDR3 is 20 residues long. DNA for the CDR3: TGTGCCAGCAGTTTAGAACCTCCACTTAGTCCCGGGACAGGGGGTAATGGCTACACCTTC. Protein sequence: CASSLEPPLSPGTGGNGYTF.

The genes are TRBV3-1 (or the pseudogene TRBV3-2) and TRBJ1-4, with D maybe TRBD1 (5 bases). The germline CDR1 and CDR2 sequences are LGHDT and YNNKEL (reference sequence). The CDR3 runs to 13 residues. The V end was cut by 6 bases, the J end by 8 bases, with 13 bases between. DNA for the CDR3: TGTGCCAGCAGGCAGGGTACCCAAGAAAAACTGTTTTTT. This codes for CASRQGTQEKLFF.

The chain has TRBV19 and TRBJ2-6, with TRBD2 as a possible D gene (5 bases). The CDR3 has 16 amino acids. The germline CDR1 and CDR2 sequences are LNHDA and SQIVND (reference sequence). V lost 10 bases and J 0 bases, leaving 16 bases between the germline ends. The CDR3 sequence: CATSRAITSGANVLTF. The CDR3 DNA sequence: TGTGCCACGTCGCGGGCGATAACCTCTGGGGCCAACGTCCTGACTTTC.

V usage is TRBV14 and J usage is TRBJ2-1; TRBD2 aligns across 8 bases. Germline V CDR1 and CDR2: SGHDN, FVKESK. This CDR3 has 14 amino acids. The junction had 4 bases not matched to a gene; V was cut back by 6 bases and J by 3 bases. CDR3 region: CASRRSGNYNEQFF. DNA of the CDR3: TGTGCCAGCAGACGTAGCGGGAACTACAATGAGCAGTTCTTC.

This chain's CDR3 is CASSLRQGARLGQETQYF. The CDR3 DNA is TGTGCCAGCAGCCTAAGACAGGGGGCGCGGTTGGGTCAAGAGACCCAGTACTTC. The genes are TRBV14 and TRBJ2-5; 10 positions match TRBD1. Germline trimming cut 4 bases from V and 2 bases from J; bases unmatched to any gene: 13. Germline CDR1 reads SGHDN; CDR2 reads FVKESK. This CDR3 comprises 18 residues.

The chain is built from TRBV7-9 and TRBJ1-5; 9 positions agree with TRBD1. The CDR3 runs 14 residues. Per germline, CDR1 SEHNR and CDR2 FQNEAQ (reference sequence). The V gene end was trimmed by 3 bases and the J gene end by 4 bases; junction bases not matched to a gene: 1. The CDR3 region is CASSLGTGNQPQHF. Here the CDR3 DNA reads TGTGCCAGCAGCTTGGGGACAGGGAATCAGCCCCAGCATTTT. Filled out from reference TRBV7-9 and TRBJ1-5, the complete variable domain reads DTGVSQNPRHKITKRGQNVTFRCDPISEHNRLYWYRQTLGQGPEFLTYFQNEAQLEKSRLLSDRFSAERPKGSFSTLEIQRTEQGDSAMYLCASSLGTGNQPQHFGDGTRLSIL.

The V and J genes are TRBV15 and TRBJ1-6; no reliable D call. Per the germline V gene, CDR1 is LNHNV and CDR2 is YYDKDF (reference sequence). This CDR3 comprises 14 residues. V was pared by 0 bases and J by 5 bases, with 5 bases between. The CDR3 sequence is CATSRDTDNSPLHF. CDR3 DNA: TGTGCCACCAGCAGAGATACGGATAATTCACCCCTCCACTTT.

V gene TRBV24-1 combines with J gene TRBJ2-1, with D uncertain. The CDR3 has 11 residues. Germline lookup yields CDR1 KGHDR and CDR2 SFDVKD. V dropped 9 bases and J dropped 4 bases, with 6 bases sitting between them. CDR3 bases: TGTGCCACCGAGAATTACAATGAGCAGTTCTTC. It encodes CATENYNEQFF.

The genes are TRBV7-2 and TRBJ1-2; no clear D gene. The CDR3 contains 12 residues. CDR1 SGHTA and CDR2 FQGNSA come from the germline V gene. V dropped 5 bases and J dropped 1 base, with 5 bases sitting between them. CDR3 in amino acids: CASSTYNYGYTF. The DNA of the CDR3 is TGTGCCAGCAGCACATATAACTATGGCTACACCTTC.

The CDR3 sequence is CASSLGGLGNNEQFF. In DNA form, the CDR3 reads TGTGCCAGCAGCCTAGGGGGCCTTGGGAACAATGAGCAGTTCTTC. This chain links TRBV11-3 with TRBJ2-1; 7 bases line up with TRBD1. Trimming at V came to 5 bases and at J to 5 bases, leaving 9 bases not matched to a gene. The germline V gene encodes CDR1 SGHNT and CDR2 YENEEA. This CDR3 comprises 15 residues.

CDR3 amino acids: CASSPDRARPYEQYF. CDR3 in DNA: TGTGCCAGTAGCCCGGACAGGGCTAGACCCTACGAGCAGTACTTC. This chain joins TRBV19 and TRBJ2-7, with 8 bases lining up with TRBD1. The germline V gene encodes CDR1 LNHDA and CDR2 SQIVND (reference sequence). The J segment lost 2 bases and the V segment lost 6 bases, leaving 9 bases of the junction unmatched. CDR3 length equals 15 residues.

The chain is built from TRBV24-1 and TRBJ2-1; 7 bases line up with TRBD1. Losses at the gene ends were 1 base for V and 5 bases for J; bases not matched to a gene: 1. Germline V gives CDR1 KGHDR, CDR2 SFDVKD. The CDR3 contains 14 residues. The CDR3, as DNA: TGTGCCACCAGTGATTTTGGGACAGACAATGAGCAGTTCTTC. Amino acids: CATSDFGTDNEQFF.

This chain joins TRBV28 and TRBJ2-3, with 7 nucleotides matching TRBD2. The trim removed 5 bases at V and 12 bases at J, leaving 8 bases unmatched. The CDR3 has 12 residues. Per the germline V gene, CDR1 is MDHEN and CDR2 is SYDVKM. The CDR3 region is CASSDYGTIQYF. Written as DNA, the CDR3 is TGTGCCAGCAGTGATTATGGGACTATACAGTATTTT.